This record concerns one T cell receptor beta chain sequence. These data originate in a study of identifying expanded T cells in peripheral blood. Looked up from germline, CDR1 is SGHDT and CDR2 is YYEEEE. Trimming left V 5 bases short and J 6 bases short, with 11 bases between. CDR3 size: 12 residues. Sequenced by immunoSEQ multiplex PCR; TCRdb stores in-frame clones only, minus some. The sample has some 97,000 clones, over 70% seen once. The genes are TRBV5-6 and TRBJ2-5, with D possibly TRBD1 on 5 matching bases. The source of this sequence is a person aged 18 to 75 in good health. Material for sequencing was blood. The CDR3 reads CASRGQGKTQYF. The CDR3 nucleotides read TGTGCCAGCAGAGGGCAGGGAAAGACCCAGTACTTC. Supplemented by reference TRBV5-6 and TRBJ2-5, the full variable domain reads DAGVTQSPTHLIKTRGQQVTLRCSPKSGHDTVSWYQQALGQGPQFIFQYYEEEERQRGNFPDRFSGHQFPNYSSELNVNALLLGDSALYLCASRGQGKTQYFGPGTRLLVL.